These T cell receptor beta chains were read from a single sample in a study of cytomegalovirus exposure and HLA in healthy donors. Profiling relied on immunoSEQ multiplex PCR, and the TCRdb table lists in-frame clones only, not all of them. The repertoire includes tens of thousands of clones, roughly 80% of them detected once, and 14% to 15% sits in the top ten. The sample taken for sequencing was PBMCs. The source of these receptors is a woman in her 40s in good health and CMV-seropositive. Each CDR3 is given with its conserved first and last residue. The D gene is left open where the match is weak. Only part of the rows carry a size: once, few, many, or a class if the clone is expanded.

.	TRBJ2-7	TRBV27	TRBD2	CASSWTSGNEQYF	TGTGCCAGCAGTTGGACTAGCGGAAACGAGCAGTACTTC
few	TRBJ2-3	TRBV29-1	.	CSVDGEGTDTQYF	TGCAGCGTTGATGGGGAGGGCACAGATACGCAGTATTTT
.	TRBJ1-4	TRBV19	.	CASSNRGLTGGEKLFF	TGTGCCAGTAGTAACCGAGGGCTCACGGGAGGTGAAAAACTGTTTTTT
.	TRBJ1-5	TRBV28	.	CAGASQGSGNQPQHF	TGTGCCGGAGCATCCCAGGGTTCCGGCAATCAGCCCCAGCATTTT
once	TRBJ1-2	TRBV27	.	CASSLLLAGGVNYGYTF	TGTGCCAGCAGTTTACTGCTTGCGGGTGGGGTTAACTATGGCTACACCTTC
.	TRBJ2-4	TRBV30	TRBD1	CAWSSGQGENIQYF	TGTGCCTGGAGTTCGGGACAGGGAGAAAACATTCAGTACTTC
once	TRBJ2-1	TRBV28	.	CASSLGTILREQFF	TGTGCCAGCAGTTTGGGGACAATCCTCAGGGAGCAGTTCTTC
.	TRBJ1-2	TRBV7-3	TRBD1	CASSLSEGALEGYTF	TGTGCCAGCAGCTTATCGGAGGGGGCGCTTGAGGGCTACACCTTC
many	TRBJ2-1	TRBV5-1	TRBD1	CASSLAGQGADEQFF	TGCGCCAGCAGCTTGGCAGGACAGGGGGCCGATGAGCAGTTCTTC
few	TRBJ1-1	TRBV6-5	.	CASSDRPNTEAFF	TGTGCCAGCAGTGACAGGCCGAACACTGAAGCTTTCTTT
.	TRBJ1-1	TRBV4-2	TRBD1	CASSQAGGGTGAQGTEAFF	TGTGCCAGCAGCCAAGCAGGTGGGGGGACAGGGGCTCAAGGCACTGAAGCTTTCTTT
.	TRBJ2-2	TRBV5-5	TRBD2	CASSLSSGFSGELFF	TGTGCCAGCAGCTTGTCTAGCGGGTTCTCCGGGGAGCTGTTTTTT
.	TRBJ2-1	TRBV5-6	.	CASSLQGLNEQFF	TGTGCCAGCAGCTTACAGGGTTTAAATGAGCAGTTCTTC
.	TRBJ1-1	TRBV9	TRBD1	CASSSRTGDDTEAFF	TGTGCCAGCAGCTCAAGGACAGGGGACGACACTGAAGCTTTCTTT
once	TRBJ2-5	TRBV13	.	CASSGQGPRETQYF	TGTGCCAGCAGCGGCCAGGGGCCGCGAGAGACCCAGTACTTC
.	TRBJ1-1	TRBV29-1	.	CSIRSRDTEAFF	TGCAGCATCCGTAGCCGGGATACTGAAGCTTTCTTT
.	TRBJ1-2	TRBV5-8	TRBD1	CASSFVRGLQFDGYTF	TGTGCCAGCAGCTTCGTTAGGGGGCTACAGTTTGATGGCTACACCTTC
.	TRBJ2-2	TRBV6-1	TRBD2	CASSVEGGGFYNTGELFF	TGTGCCAGCAGTGTAGAAGGCGGGGGGTTTTATAACACCGGGGAGCTGTTTTTT
.	TRBJ2-7	TRBV6-5	.	CASSTGGTYYEQYF	TGTGCCAGCTCAACGGGGGGCACCTACTACGAGCAGTACTTC
.	TRBJ1-5	TRBV7-2	.	CASSLSPGDPQHF	TGTGCCAGCAGCTTATCCCCGGGGGATCCCCAGCATTTT
.	TRBJ1-4	TRBV5-1	.	CASSLGRGLLTNEKLFF	TGCGCCAGCAGCTTGGGTAGGGGACTCTTGACTAATGAAAAACTGTTTTTT
.	TRBJ1-2	TRBV29-1	TRBD1	CSLGQGENYGYTF	TGCAGCCTCGGACAGGGGGAGAACTATGGCTACACCTTC
.	TRBJ2-7	TRBV11-2	TRBD2	CASSPSGGSYEQYF	TGTGCCAGCAGCCCCAGCGGGGGCAGTTACGAGCAGTACTTC
.	TRBJ2-2	TRBV9	TRBD2	CASSVTSGSYTGELFF	TGTGCCAGCAGCGTGACTAGCGGGAGCTACACCGGGGAGCTGTTTTTT
.	TRBJ1-4	TRBV6-1	.	CASILRRGGEKLFF	TGTGCCAGCATTTTGCGGCGGGGGGGTGAAAAACTGTTTTTT
.	TRBJ1-5	TRBV7-2	.	CASSFQGSSNQPQHF	TGTGCCAGCAGCTTTCAGGGCTCAAGCAATCAGCCCCAGCATTTT
.	TRBJ2-7	TRBV7-2	TRBD2	CASSSPGLQQYF	TGTGCCAGCAGCTCTCCGGGACTACAGCAGTACTTC
once	TRBJ2-1	TRBV5-6	TRBD2	CASSFRGLAGVNEQFF	TGTGCCAGCAGCTTTAGGGGACTAGCGGGAGTAAATGAGCAGTTCTTC
.	TRBJ2-3	TRBV30	TRBD2	CAWSPRTSGRTDTQYF	TGTGCCTGGAGTCCCCGTACCAGCGGGAGAACAGATACGCAGTATTTT
.	TRBJ2-1	TRBV5-1	.	CASSSNNEQFF	TGCGCCAGCAGCTCTAACAATGAGCAGTTCTTC
.	TRBJ1-1	TRBV7-2	.	CASSRERGGYGRAFF	TGTGCCAGCAGCCGCGAACGGGGGGGGTATGGGAGAGCTTTCTTT
.	TRBJ1-2	TRBV10-3	TRBD1	CAINPGTGGIIYGYTF	TGTGCCATCAACCCCGGGACAGGGGGCATCATCTATGGCTACACCTTC
.	TRBJ1-2	TRBV7-6	TRBD1	CASSLGDRENYGYTF	TGTGCCAGCAGCTTAGGGGACAGGGAGAACTATGGCTACACCTTC
.	TRBJ1-1	TRBV5-1	TRBD1	CASRVGTVNTEAFF	TGCGCCAGCAGGGTTGGGACAGTCAACACTGAAGCTTTCTTT
few	TRBJ1-3	TRBV7-9	.	CASSKPPGWTIYF	TGTGCCAGCAGCAAACCTCCGGGGTGGACCATATATTTT
.	TRBJ2-7	TRBV29-1	.	CSVEGDSYEQYF	TGCAGCGTTGAAGGAGACAGCTACGAGCAGTACTTC
few	TRBJ2-7	TRBV28	TRBD1	CASSSPGQFYEQYF	TGTGCCAGCAGCTCCCCGGGACAGTTCTACGAGCAGTACTTC
.	TRBJ2-7	TRBV6-5	.	CASSSGVSRYF	TGTGCCAGCAGTTCAGGGGTTTCGCGGTACTTC
.	TRBJ1-5	TRBV2	.	CASWGHSSNQPQHF	TGTGCCAGCTGGGGGCACAGTAGCAATCAGCCCCAGCATTTT
.	TRBJ1-3	TRBV5-6	TRBD1	CASSSTGAGNTIYF	TGTGCCAGCAGTTCTACAGGGGCTGGAAACACCATATATTTT